The clone carrying this TCR beta chain has a count of ten or more. As yet, its antigen is unknown. Researchers took RNA transcripts and amplified TCR beta CDR3 regions from them. The first round was an RT-PCR with HTBI primers, and the second round was a multiplex PCR. MiXCR, applied by TCRdb to the multiplex PCR reads, yields one record per CDR3 protein. Of 350,000 to 450,000 distinct CDR3 sequences listed, over 20% are singletons. These data belong to a study of Graves' ophthalmopathy and Graves' hyperthyroidism. Study context: The study drew peripheral blood at initial diagnosis, before any treatment. Findings and limits, study-wide: Blood repertoires reportedly contained most expanded thyroid clonotypes above 0.001 frequency.

Germline V CDR1 and CDR2: MNHEY, SVGAGI. Trimming took 8 bases from V and 1 from J, leaving 11 bases between them. This CDR3 is built from 13 residues. The chain employs TRBV6-5 and TRBJ2-5; a weak D match, TRBD2 (6 bases). The sample comprised peripheral blood. This sequence originates from a woman aged 18-29 years with stable Graves' hyperthyroidism. The CDR3, as DNA: TGTGCCAGCCAGAGGGAGGTCCAAGAGACCCAGTACTTC. Translation gives CASQREVQETQYF.